These 5 T cell receptor beta chains originate from one sample sequenced in a study of PD-1 blockade in classical Hodgkin lymphoma. Time point specified: newly diagnosed, previously untreated cHL patient sample. From thawed PBMCs, CD4+ T cells were purified using magnetic negative selection. The method was immunoSEQ multiplex PCR; TCRdb's version includes in-frame clones alone and lacks a portion of them. In the table there are more than 15,000 clones, 85% to 90% of which are singletons. The sample taken for sequencing was CD4+ T cells from blood. These receptors were taken from a human donor with classical Hodgkin lymphoma.

V is TRBV19 and J is TRBJ2-1, with D possibly matching TRBD1 (5 bases). This CDR3 region has 11 residues. V was shortened by 10 bases and J by 8 bases, with 12 bases between the two germline ends. CDR1 is LNHDA and CDR2 is SQIVND in the germline V gene (reference sequence). The CDR3 DNA is TGTGCCACAGTCGCCAGGGATGAGCAGTTCTTC. It yields the protein CATVARDEQFF.

This clone was seen a few times. V is TRBV7-9 and J is TRBJ2-1; 7 bases are shared with TRBD2. CDR1 and CDR2 (germline): SEHNR, FQNEAQ (reference sequence). Unmatched junction bases numbered 15, after V lost 3 bases and J lost 7 bases. The CDR3 covers 17 residues. The CDR3 region is CASSFGYGGGRANEQFF. CDR3 coding DNA: TGTGCCAGCAGCTTCGGTTACGGCGGAGGGAGGGCGAATGAGCAGTTCTTC.

This chain uses TRBV7-2 with TRBJ1-1; D gene uncertain. Trimming left V 1 base short and J 1 base short, with 7 bases between. Germline values: CDR1 SGHTA, CDR2 FQGNSA. The CDR3 covers 14 residues. The CDR3 region is CASSLDSRNTEAFF. CDR3 coding DNA: TGTGCCAGCAGCTTAGACAGTAGGAACACTGAAGCTTTCTTT. Drawing the rest from reference TRBV7-2 and TRBJ1-1, the complete variable domain is GAGVSQSPSNKVTEKGKDVELRCDPISGHTALYWYRQSLGQGLEFLIYFQGNSAPDKSGLPSDRFSAERTGGSVSTLTIQRTQQEDSAVYLCASSLDSRNTEAFFGQGTRLTVV.

The chain joins TRBV9 to TRBJ2-1; 15 nucleotides match TRBD2. The germline CDR1 and CDR2 sequences are SGDLS and YYNGEE. J gave up 7 bases and V 3 bases, and 17 bases lay outside the gene matches. This CDR3 has 20 residues. CDR3 DNA: TGTGCCAGCAGCGGAGGGGGACAGGAGGGACTAGCGGGAGGAGGGAATGAGCAGTTCTTC. It yields the protein CASSGGGQEGLAGGGNEQFF.

This chain uses TRBV10-3 with TRBJ1-4; D remains ambiguous. This CDR3 is built from 15 residues. Trimming shortened V by 0 bases and J by 4 bases, and 9 bases separated the two germline ends. Germline-derived CDR1 and CDR2 are ENHRY and SYGVKD. The chain's CDR3 is CAISESVQSNEKLFF. The CDR3 nucleotides read TGTGCCATCAGTGAGTCGGTGCAGAGTAATGAAAAACTGTTTTTT.